The 10 T cell receptor beta chains given below trace back to one sample, sequenced in a study of shared clonotypes between healthy human individuals. TCRdb's table, derived via immunoSEQ multiplex PCR, lists solely in-frame clones and lacks some. The sample includes some 1.5 million clones, around 97% of them seen just once. Sequencing was done on a sample of naive CD4+ T cells sorted from blood. Subset: CD45RA+ positively selected. These TCRs come from a man aged 30 to 45 in good health.

The CDR3, as DNA: TGTGCCAGCAGCTTAGTCGGGGGGCCCCTCTCCTACGAGCAGTACTTC. It specifies CASSLVGGPLSYEQYF. The genes are TRBV11-2 and TRBJ2-7; D is perhaps TRBD2 (7 bases). The V gene's germline CDR1 is SGHAT and CDR2 FQNNGV. This CDR3 region has 16 residues. Trimming took off 1 base at V and 0 bases at J, with 13 bases between the two ends.

The chain links TRBV27 to TRBJ1-3; D remains ambiguous. V gave up 3 bases and J gave up 2 bases, with 14 bases separating them. The CDR3 covers 16 residues. Germline V gives CDR1 MNHEY, CDR2 SMNVEV (reference sequence). The CDR3 nucleotides read TGTGCCAGCAGTTTCACATCCCCAGATACTGGAAACACCATATATTTT. Translation gives CASSFTSPDTGNTIYF.

The chain uses TRBV28 and TRBJ1-5; 7 nucleotides line up with TRBD1. J gave up 5 bases and V 3 bases, and 10 bases lay outside the gene matches. The germline V gene has CDR1 MDHEN and CDR2 SYDVKM. This CDR3 has 16 residues. The CDR3 loop is CASSFKGGRADQPQHF. CDR3 in DNA: TGTGCCAGCAGTTTTAAAGGGGGCAGGGCGGATCAGCCCCAGCATTTT.

The chain couples TRBV11-3 to TRBJ2-1; 11 bases fit TRBD2. CDR1 is SGHNT and CDR2 is YENEEA in the germline V gene. The CDR3 runs 17 residues. The ends lost 0 bases at V and 10 bases at J; junction bases unmatched: 11. In DNA, the CDR3 is TGTGCCAGCAGCTTAGATCGGGGTAGCGGGAGGGCCAGAGAGCAGTTCTTC. Amino acids: CASSLDRGSGRAREQFF. Based on the CDR3 plus reference TRBV11-3 and TRBJ2-1, the full variable domain is EAGVVQSPRYKIIEKKQPVAFWCNPISGHNTLYWYLQNLGQGPELLIRYENEEAVDDSQLPKDRFSAERLKGVDSTLKIQPAELGDSAVYLCASSLDRGSGRAREQFFGPGTRLTVL.

In the case of this clone: At the DNA level, this CDR3 is encoded by other sequences in the same sample as well. This CDR3 is CASSVTTSYNEQFF. CDR3 DNA: TGTGCCAGCAGCGTGACTACCTCCTACAATGAGCAGTTCTTC. This chain links TRBV9 with TRBJ2-1; D may be TRBD2 (5 bases). The CDR3 contains 14 residues. V lost 2 bases and J 0 bases, leaving 6 bases between the germline ends. Germline-derived CDR1 and CDR2 are SGDLS and YYNGEE.

This clone has only one observation. J is TRBJ2-1 and V is TRBV5-1, with 14 bases that match TRBD2. CDR1 SGHRS and CDR2 YFSETQ come from the germline V gene. The CDR3 consists of 17 residues. The ends lost 4 bases at V and 8 bases at J; junction bases unmatched: 11. CDR3 DNA: TGCGCCAGCAGCCCGAGATTCGGGACTAGCGGGAGTGATGAGCAGTTCTTC. Its translation is CASSPRFGTSGSDEQFF.

As for this clone: Other DNA sequences in this specimen translate into the identical CDR3. This CDR3 is CASSQGLYNEQFF. The CDR3 DNA follows: TGCGCCAGCAGCCAAGGTCTCTACAATGAGCAGTTCTTC. V usage is TRBV4-3 and J usage is TRBJ2-1; no definite D call. V was cut by 1 base and J by 3 bases, with 4 bases left in between. CDR3 size: 13 residues. Germline values: CDR1 LGHNA, CDR2 YSLEER.

This chain joins TRBV4-1 and TRBJ2-1, with 13 nucleotides matching TRBD2. The junction had 16 bases not matched to a gene; V was cut back by 2 bases and J by 3 bases. The germline gives CDR1 MGHRA, CDR2 YSYEKL. CDR3 length: 21 amino acids. CDR3 amino acids: CASSQRSATSGRAENYNEQFF. DNA of the CDR3: TGCGCCAGCAGCCAACGCTCGGCTACTAGCGGGAGGGCCGAAAACTACAATGAGCAGTTCTTC.

The chain links TRBV9 to TRBJ1-5; D possibly corresponds to TRBD1 (5 bases). The germline CDR1 and CDR2 sequences are SGDLS and YYNGEE. The CDR3 extends over 15 amino acids. Trimming removed 4 bases from V and 3 bases from J, with 14 bases in between. The CDR3 loop is CASSHRGGVNQPQHF. Written as DNA, the CDR3 is TGTGCCAGCAGCCACCGGGGAGGGGTCAATCAGCCCCAGCATTTT.

As concerns this clone: Other DNA sequences of this sample code for an identical CDR3. As DNA, the CDR3 is TGTGCCAGCAGCCCGGGCCGAAATCAGCCCCAGCATTTT. Protein: CASSPGRNQPQHF. This chain connects TRBV11-2 to TRBJ1-5, with D hard to call. The CDR3 runs to 13 residues. Germline lookup yields CDR1 SGHAT and CDR2 FQNNGV. V dropped 5 bases and J dropped 4 bases, with 9 bases sitting between them.